The 26 T cell receptor beta chains below all came from one sample that was sequenced in a study of T cell responses to AZD1222 COVID-19 vaccine. The protocol was immunoSEQ multiplex PCR, while the TCRdb copy is restricted to in-frame clones and leaves out a portion. The table shows approximately 75,000 clones, with around nine tenths occurring only once. The starting material was peripheral blood, obtained 28 days after the second AZD1222 dose. The receptors derive from an adult who received the AZD1222 COVID-19 vaccine.

The V gene is TRBV9, the J gene TRBJ1-5; the D gene is possibly TRBD1 (5 bases). This CDR3 comprises 15 residues. V lost 0 bases, J lost 6 bases, and 13 bases lay in between. In germline, CDR1 is SGDLS, CDR2 YYNGEE. The CDR3 DNA follows: TGTGCCAGCAGCGTAGGGGGCAGGGACGGTCAGCCCCAGCATTTT. Translating gives CASSVGGRDGQPQHF.

V and J are TRBV19 and TRBJ1-2; D is ambiguous. Germline assignment: CDR1 LNHDA and CDR2 SQIVND (reference sequence). The CDR3 covers 14 residues. Trimming cost V 5 bases and J 4 bases, with 14 bases left between them. The CDR3 DNA reads TGTGCCAGTAGTGTCGACTCGGGGAGCTATGGCTACACCTTC. Its protein is CASSVDSGSYGYTF.

There are a few counts of this clone. The chain carries TRBV7-6 and TRBJ2-3; TRBD2 might be the D (6 bases). The CDR3 extends over 16 amino acids. CDR1 and CDR2 (germline): SGHVS, FNYEAQ. V was clipped by 4 bases and J by 2 bases, with 16 bases between them. CDR3 sequence: CASSSLPAGYTDTQYF. Written as DNA, the CDR3 is TGTGCCAGCAGCTCACTACCCGCGGGGTACACAGATACGCAGTATTTT.

The chain is built from TRBV3-1 (or the pseudogene TRBV3-2) and TRBJ1-4, with 7 bases matching TRBD1. The trim removed 5 bases at V and 3 bases at J, leaving 3 bases unmatched. This CDR3 has 14 residues. Germline V lookup: CDR1 LGHDT, CDR2 YNNKEL (reference sequence). The CDR3, as DNA: TGTGCCAGCAGCATAACAGGGGCTAATGAAAAACTGTTTTTT. Residues: CASSITGANEKLFF.

This rearrangement joins TRBV9 to TRBJ2-5, with 9 bases lining up with TRBD2. The CDR3 totals 15 residues. Germline values: CDR1 SGDLS, CDR2 YYNGEE. After removal of 4 bases from V and 9 bases from J, the junction contained 13 bases not matched to a gene. Written as DNA, the CDR3 is TGTGCCAGCAGCCAAACGGTCCAAGCGGGGGGCCCCCAGTACTTC. Its protein is CASSQTVQAGGPQYF.

This chain connects TRBV30 to TRBJ2-7; D remains ambiguous. Trimming pared 0 bases from V and 5 bases from J, leaving 2 bases between. This CDR3 region has 10 residues. Per the germline V gene, CDR1 is GTSNPN and CDR2 is SVGIG (reference sequence). CDR3: CAWSVNEQYF. Here the CDR3 DNA reads TGTGCCTGGAGTGTAAACGAGCAGTACTTC.

The chain recombines TRBV25-1 with TRBJ1-1, with 7 bases that match TRBD1. The CDR3 is 13 residues long. The junction had 3 bases not matched to a gene; V was cut back by 4 bases and J by 4 bases. Per germline, CDR1 MGHDK and CDR2 SYGVNS. Here the CDR3 reads CASSAQGVTEAFF. DNA for the CDR3: TGTGCCAGCAGTGCGCAGGGGGTCACTGAAGCTTTCTTT.

The chain couples TRBV19 to TRBJ1-2; no clear D gene. V lost 5 bases, J lost 6 bases, and 22 bases lay in between. The CDR3 is 16 residues long. Germline V CDR1 and CDR2: LNHDA, SQIVND (reference sequence). The CDR3 loop reads CASSRMRVRLSDGYTF. CDR3 nucleotide sequence: TGTGCCAGTAGTCGAATGAGAGTCAGGCTAAGTGATGGCTACACCTTC.

The rearrangement links TRBV5-1 to TRBJ2-7; no reliable D call. CDR3 length: 11 residues. V lost 0 bases and J 5 bases, leaving 3 bases between the germline ends. CDR1 and CDR2 (germline): SGHRS, YFSETQ. Written as DNA, the CDR3 is TGCGCCAGCAGCTTGGCAAACGAGCAGTACTTC. Amino acids: CASSLANEQYF.

This chain uses TRBV19 with TRBJ1-2, with D unclear. The V end lost 6 bases, the J end lost 4 bases, and 9 bases lay between the germline ends. There are 12 residues in the CDR3. Looked up from germline, CDR1 is LNHDA and CDR2 is SQIVND (reference sequence). Written as DNA, the CDR3 is TGTGCCAGTAGGGGATTTAGCTATGGCTACACCTTC. Translation gives CASRGFSYGYTF.

This clone was observed once. CDR3 amino acids: CASSYGSGAGTDTQYF. CDR3 DNA: TGTGCCAGCAGTTACGGGTCGGGGGCAGGCACAGATACGCAGTATTTT. The chain links TRBV6-5 to TRBJ2-3, with D perhaps given as TRBD1 or TRBD2 (6 bases each). CDR1 MNHEY and CDR2 SVGAGI come from the germline V gene. The ends were cut back, 2 bases at V and 1 base at J, with 13 bases in the middle. This CDR3 is built from 16 residues.

The chain combines TRBV19 with TRBJ2-5; D may be TRBD2 (6 bases). The CDR3 is 12 amino acids. Germline values: CDR1 LNHDA, CDR2 SQIVND (reference sequence). The germline V and J ends were trimmed by 4 bases and 9 bases, with 12 bases remaining between them. CDR3 bases: TGTGCCAGTAGTACCGGAGGGTCGGCCCAGTACTTC. Protein product: CASSTGGSAQYF.

This chain uses TRBV19 with TRBJ1-1; TRBD1 aligns across 7 bases. Looked up from germline, CDR1 is LNHDA and CDR2 is SQIVND (reference sequence). CDR3 size: 13 residues. After removal of 7 bases from V and 0 bases from J, the junction contained 2 bases not matched to a gene. CDR3 loop: CASMTGLNTEAFF. In nucleotides, the CDR3 is TGTGCCAGTATGACAGGGCTGAACACTGAAGCTTTCTTT. Drawing the rest from reference TRBV19 and TRBJ1-1, the complete variable domain is DGGITQSPKYLFRKEGQNVTLSCEQNLNHDAMYWYRQDPGQGLRLIYYSQIVNDFQKGDIAEGYSVSREKKESFPLTVTSAQKNPTAFYLCASMTGLNTEAFFGQGTRLTVV.

The chain links TRBV3-1 (or the pseudogene TRBV3-2) to TRBJ2-3; 9 nucleotides align to TRBD1. The CDR3 is 16 residues long. The germline CDR1 and CDR2 sequences are LGHDT and YNNKEL (reference sequence). J lost 4 bases, V lost 4 bases, and 9 bases had no gene match. The CDR3 loop reads CASSPVLGQGADTQYF. The CDR3 DNA sequence: TGTGCCAGCAGCCCCGTCTTGGGACAGGGTGCAGATACGCAGTATTTT.

In its sample, this clone was seen once. The chain recombines TRBV5-4 with TRBJ1-2, with 8 bases matching TRBD1. Looked up from germline, CDR1 is SGHNT and CDR2 is YYREEE (reference sequence). With 4 bases clipped from V and 4 bases from J, the junction kept 9 bases outside the gene matches. The CDR3 has 15 amino acids. CDR3 residues: CASSPQTGEAYGYTF. The CDR3 region has the DNA TGTGCCAGCAGCCCCCAGACAGGGGAGGCCTATGGCTACACCTTC.

The chain combines TRBV19 with TRBJ2-2, with 12 positions matching TRBD2. The CDR3 contains 17 residues. Germline V gives CDR1 LNHDA, CDR2 SQIVND (reference sequence). V was clipped by 6 bases and J by 4 bases; unmatched bases: 9. The CDR3 DNA follows: TGTGCCAGTAGCCGTAAGGGACTAGCGGGTACCACCGGGGAGCTGTTTTTT. Its protein product is CASSRKGLAGTTGELFF. The full variable domain, completed using reference TRBV19 and TRBJ2-2, is DGGITQSPKYLFRKEGQNVTLSCEQNLNHDAMYWYRQDPGQGLRLIYYSQIVNDFQKGDIAEGYSVSREKKESFPLTVTSAQKNPTAFYLCASSRKGLAGTTGELFFGEGSRLTVL.

J is TRBJ1-1 and V is TRBV11-2, with D unresolved. The V and J ends lost 5 bases and 4 bases respectively, with 17 bases between them. The CDR3 sequence is 15 residues long. Germline CDR1 reads SGHAT; CDR2 reads FQNNGV. This chain's CDR3 is CASSLSGPVPTEAFF. CDR3 coding DNA: TGTGCCAGCAGCCTAAGTGGGCCCGTCCCCACTGAAGCTTTCTTT. The whole variable domain, remainder taken from reference TRBV11-2 and TRBJ1-1, is EAGVAQSPRYKIIEKRQSVAFWCNPISGHATLYWYQQILGQGPKLLIQFQNNGVVDDSQLPKDRFSAERLKGVDSTLKIQPAKLEDSAVYLCASSLSGPVPTEAFFGQGTRLTVV.

The V call is TRBV5-5, the J call TRBJ2-2; no clear D. CDR3 length: 14 amino acids. Germline values: CDR1 SGHKS, CDR2 YYEKEE (reference sequence). Trimming pared 3 bases from V and 0 bases from J, leaving 6 bases between. CDR3 nucleotide sequence: TGTGCCAGCAGCTACATAACGAACACCGGGGAGCTGTTTTTT. Translating gives CASSYITNTGELFF.

This sequence joins TRBV6-1 and TRBJ1-2; D perhaps matches TRBD1 (5 bases). Germline V gene sequence: CDR1 MNHNS, CDR2 SASEGT. The CDR3 loop spans 12 amino acids. V lost 2 bases, J lost 7 bases, and 8 bases lay in between. CDR3 sequence (DNA): TGTGCCAGCAGTGAATGGGGCGCTGGCTACACCTTC. This gives the protein CASSEWGAGYTF.

The rearrangement links TRBV19 to TRBJ2-1; 8 bases fit TRBD2. Looked up from germline, CDR1 is LNHDA and CDR2 is SQIVND (reference sequence). This CDR3 is 16 amino acids long. V shed 1 base and J 1 base; nucleotides not matched to a gene: 3. CDR3 sequence reads: CASSIGTSPSYNEQFF. The CDR3 coding sequence is TGTGCCAGTAGTATAGGGACTAGCCCTTCCTACAATGAGCAGTTCTTC.

The chain is built from TRBV2 and TRBJ2-1; D is undetermined. This CDR3 has 14 residues. Germline CDR1 SNHLY, CDR2 FYNNEI. The ends were cut back, 3 bases at V and 0 bases at J, with 6 bases in the middle. CDR3 DNA sequence: TGTGCCAGCAGTGAGCTTAGCTCCTACAATGAGCAGTTCTTC. It encodes CASSELSSYNEQFF.

The CDR3 sequence is CAWSVRMNTEAFF. CDR3 DNA: TGTGCCTGGAGTGTTAGAATGAACACTGAAGCTTTCTTT. This chain connects TRBV30 to TRBJ1-1; D is undetermined. The ends were cut back, 0 bases at V and 0 bases at J, with 5 bases in the middle. The CDR3 has 13 amino acids. CDR1 and CDR2 (germline): GTSNPN, SVGIG (reference sequence).

The chain couples TRBV4-1 to TRBJ1-3, with a tentative D call TRBD1 (5 bases). Germline V gene sequence: CDR1 MGHRA, CDR2 YSYEKL. Trimming took 1 base from V and 1 from J, leaving 8 bases between them. There are 15 residues in the CDR3. The CDR3 DNA follows: TGCGCCAGCAGCCAAGTCCGGGGGTCTGGAAACACCATATATTTT. This translates into CASSQVRGSGNTIYF.

The V gene is TRBV7-2, the J gene TRBJ1-1; TRBD1 might be the D (6 bases). Germline assignment: CDR1 SGHTA and CDR2 FQGNSA. This CDR3 contains 15 residues. Between the trimmed V and J ends, which lost 5 bases and 1 base, there was a span of 14 bases. DNA of the CDR3: TGTGCCAGCAGCCTACGGTCGGGACAGAACACTGAAGCTTTCTTT. Amino acid sequence: CASSLRSGQNTEAFF.

The V and J genes are TRBV6-4 and TRBJ1-2, with TRBD1 as a possible D gene (6 bases). The CDR3 loop spans 16 amino acids. Germline V lookup: CDR1 MRHNA, CDR2 SNTAGT. Trimming stripped 0 bases from V and 3 bases from J, with 14 bases between. CDR3 nucleotides: TGTGCCAGCAGTGACTCTGCGACAGGAGGATACTATGGCTACACCTTC. The encoded protein is CASSDSATGGYYGYTF.

This sequence joins TRBV4-2 and TRBJ2-7; 8 nucleotides line up with TRBD1. V lost 4 bases to trimming and J lost 2 bases; unmatched junction nucleotides: 4. The CDR3 is made up of 14 amino acids. Germline lookup yields CDR1 LGHNA and CDR2 YNFKEQ. CDR3 bases: TGTGCCAGCAGCCGTGACAGGGGCCCCTACGAGCAGTACTTC. Amino acids: CASSRDRGPYEQYF.